This T cell receptor beta chain was sequenced in a study of T cell repertoires in cytomegalovirus infection. Whole-study context: It can be stated that public TCR beta signatures indicated CMV infection as well as a matching HLA type.

Study results and limitations: Ex vivo responses were dominated by HLA-C-restricted CMV-specific TCR beta clonotypes.

A single record per CDR3 protein comes from TCRdb applying MiXCR to the reads. This table has approximately 990,000 distinct CDR3 sequences, around a third appearing once. On this clonotype itself: Its antigen is not identified.

The sequenced sample was cultured CD8+ T cells from PBMCs, obtained from culture after CMV antigen stimulation. The sequence was collected from a human donor in good health (CMV status not recorded). Some clones in this sample may be carry-over from other donors' samples.

The CDR3 nucleotides are TGCGCCAGCAGTGAGTCGCCGGGACAGGGATCATTCGGGGAGCTGTTTTTT. This sequence encodes CASSESPGQGSFGELFF. The chain is built from TRBV10-2 and TRBJ2-2, with 9 nucleotides matching TRBD1. Trimming cost V 0 bases and J 7 bases; bases outside gene matches: 9. From germline, CDR1 is WSHSY and CDR2 SAAADI. The CDR3 runs 17 residues.